The clone carrying this T cell receptor beta chain was seen a single time. This CDR3 spans 15 amino acids. Per the germline V gene, CDR1 is SGDLS and CDR2 is YYNGEE. V lost 3 bases to trimming and J lost 0 bases; unmatched junction nucleotides: 5. The data are from a study of cytomegalovirus exposure and HLA in healthy donors. Study-level information: The roughly 130 validation repertoires used the same platform as the approximately 700 first-cohort repertoires (as reported by a later analysis).

The donors were part of the roughly 130-subject validation cohort, which stood apart from the roughly 670-subject first cohort. The repertoire was sequenced with immunoSEQ multiplex PCR; TCRdb's copy has only in-frame clones and lacks some. The repertoire has a few hundred thousand clones, 88% of them found once; the top ten carry about 0.9%. The rearrangement links TRBV9 to TRBJ2-7; 8 nucleotides agree with TRBD1. The material sequenced was PBMCs. This receptor was identified in a woman under 30 in good health and CMV-seronegative. The CDR3 here is CASSAQGASSYEQYF. The CDR3 region has the DNA TGTGCCAGCAGCGCCCAGGGGGCGTCCTCCTACGAGCAGTACTTC. The full variable domain, in which reference TRBV9 and TRBJ2-7 provide the parts outside the CDR3, is DSGVTQTPKHLITATGQRVTLRCSPRSGDLSVYWYQQSLDQGLQFLIQYYNGEERAKGNILERFSAQQFPDLHSELNLSSLELGDSALYFCASSAQGASSYEQYFGPGTRLTVT.